The rows below give T cell receptor beta chains drawn from one sample of a study of shared clonotypes between healthy human individuals. Produced via immunoSEQ multiplex PCR; TCRdb's table is partial and in-frame only. The table records 2,500,000 or so clones, 90% to 95% of them present only once. The sequenced material came from naive CD4+ T cells from PBMCs. Receptor source: a young man in good health. Some clones in this sample may be carry-over from other donors' samples. Both conserved end residues are part of each CDR3. D genes are given only for firm matches. The size entry is marked missing in some rows and otherwise reads once, few, many or a size class.

CDR3aa	CDR3nt	j_gene	d_gene	v_gene	abundance
CAISRGWGLDTQYF	TGTGCCATCTCCAGGGGCTGGGGTTTAGATACGCAGTATTTT	TRBJ2-3	.	TRBV2	.
CASSPYGTANYGYTF	TGTGCCAGCAGTCCCTATGGGACAGCTAACTATGGCTACACCTTC	TRBJ1-2	TRBD1	TRBV6-5	.
CASSTSRTEYQPQHF	TGTGCCAGTAGTACCTCGCGGACCGAGTATCAGCCCCAGCATTTT	TRBJ1-5	.	TRBV19	.
CASSLVAGGVGNEQFF	TGCGCCAGCAGCTTGGTGGCAGGGGGCGTAGGCAATGAGCAGTTCTTC	TRBJ2-1	TRBD1	TRBV5-1	.
CASSQTGGGVNVLTF	TGCGCCAGCAGCCAGACAGGTGGGGGGGTCAACGTCCTGACTTTC	TRBJ2-6	.	TRBV4-1	.
CASSKRRSGLPYNEQFF	TGTGCCAGCAGCAAACGGAGGAGCGGACTCCCCTACAATGAGCAGTTCTTC	TRBJ2-1	.	TRBV21-1	.
CASSYVGTGQRNTEAFF	TGTGCCAGCAGCTACGTTGGGACAGGGCAAAGGAACACTGAAGCTTTCTTT	TRBJ1-1	TRBD1	TRBV5-6	.
CASSGPLAAGVTDTQYF	TGTGCCAGCAGTGGCCCACTAGCTGCGGGAGTCACAGATACGCAGTATTTT	TRBJ2-3	TRBD2	TRBV27	.
CASSSDRDINQPQHF	TGTGCCAGCAGCTCTGACAGGGACATCAATCAGCCCCAGCATTTT	TRBJ1-5	TRBD1	TRBV28	few
CASSPVSLGPPGDTEAFF	TGTGCCAGCTCACCCGTTTCATTGGGACCCCCTGGGGACACTGAAGCTTTCTTT	TRBJ1-1	.	TRBV18	.
CASSLEPPGHRVDYGYTF	TGTGCCAGCAGCTTAGAACCTCCAGGACATAGGGTGGACTATGGCTACACCTTC	TRBJ1-2	.	TRBV11-1	.
CASSLAGRGYADTQYF	TGTGCCAGCAGTTTAGCGGGCAGGGGGTATGCAGATACGCAGTATTTT	TRBJ2-3	TRBD1	TRBV28	once
CASSPRGTGELFF	TGTGCCAGCAGTCCCAGGGGCACCGGGGAGCTGTTTTTT	TRBJ2-2	.	TRBV7-7	.
CASSISRGQRYGYTF	TGTGCCAGTAGTATATCACGGGGACAGCGCTATGGCTACACCTTC	TRBJ1-2	TRBD1	TRBV19	.
CASSVGQNTGELFF	TGTGCCAGCAGCGTGGGACAAAACACCGGGGAGCTGTTTTTT	TRBJ2-2	.	TRBV5-5	.
CASKPQGGSYEQYF	TGTGCCAGTAAACCACAGGGTGGGAGTTACGAGCAGTACTTC	TRBJ2-7	.	TRBV19	.
CAWRQSISGNTIYF	TGTGCCTGGAGACAGTCGATAAGTGGAAACACCATATATTTT	TRBJ1-3	.	TRBV30	.
CASSGRDRGLRYEQYF	TGTGCCAGCAGTGGTCGGGACAGGGGTCTTCGGTACGAGCAGTACTTC	TRBJ2-7	TRBD1	TRBV6-1	once
CASSTPDREAFF	TGTGCCAGCAGTACGCCAGATAGGGAAGCTTTCTTT	TRBJ1-1	.	TRBV27	.
CAISTGFGGNQPQHF	TGTGCCATCAGCACAGGGTTCGGTGGCAATCAGCCCCAGCATTTT	TRBJ1-5	.	TRBV10-3	.
CASHFLAGLTYEQYF	TGTGCCAGTCATTTCCTAGCGGGCCTTACCTACGAGCAGTACTTC	TRBJ2-7	TRBD2	TRBV2	.
CASSWTGSEAFF	TGTGCCAGCAGCTGGACAGGGAGTGAAGCTTTCTTT	TRBJ1-1	TRBD1	TRBV5-4	few
CASSHGQYTGELFF	TGTGCCAGCAGTCACGGACAGTACACCGGGGAGCTGTTTTTT	TRBJ2-2	.	TRBV27	.
CATQEGEKLFF	TGTGCCACCCAGGAGGGAGAAAAACTGTTTTTT	TRBJ1-4	.	TRBV19	.
CASSVDSSTDTQYF	TGTGCCAGCAGTGTCGACAGTAGCACAGATACGCAGTATTTT	TRBJ2-3	.	TRBV6-4	.
CASRGDNEQFF	TGCGCCAGCCGGGGAGACAATGAGCAGTTCTTC	TRBJ2-1	.	TRBV10-1	once
CASSQVPGGEQPQHF	TGCGCCAGCAGCCAGGTCCCAGGGGGCGAACAGCCCCAGCATTTT	TRBJ1-5	TRBD1	TRBV5-1	.